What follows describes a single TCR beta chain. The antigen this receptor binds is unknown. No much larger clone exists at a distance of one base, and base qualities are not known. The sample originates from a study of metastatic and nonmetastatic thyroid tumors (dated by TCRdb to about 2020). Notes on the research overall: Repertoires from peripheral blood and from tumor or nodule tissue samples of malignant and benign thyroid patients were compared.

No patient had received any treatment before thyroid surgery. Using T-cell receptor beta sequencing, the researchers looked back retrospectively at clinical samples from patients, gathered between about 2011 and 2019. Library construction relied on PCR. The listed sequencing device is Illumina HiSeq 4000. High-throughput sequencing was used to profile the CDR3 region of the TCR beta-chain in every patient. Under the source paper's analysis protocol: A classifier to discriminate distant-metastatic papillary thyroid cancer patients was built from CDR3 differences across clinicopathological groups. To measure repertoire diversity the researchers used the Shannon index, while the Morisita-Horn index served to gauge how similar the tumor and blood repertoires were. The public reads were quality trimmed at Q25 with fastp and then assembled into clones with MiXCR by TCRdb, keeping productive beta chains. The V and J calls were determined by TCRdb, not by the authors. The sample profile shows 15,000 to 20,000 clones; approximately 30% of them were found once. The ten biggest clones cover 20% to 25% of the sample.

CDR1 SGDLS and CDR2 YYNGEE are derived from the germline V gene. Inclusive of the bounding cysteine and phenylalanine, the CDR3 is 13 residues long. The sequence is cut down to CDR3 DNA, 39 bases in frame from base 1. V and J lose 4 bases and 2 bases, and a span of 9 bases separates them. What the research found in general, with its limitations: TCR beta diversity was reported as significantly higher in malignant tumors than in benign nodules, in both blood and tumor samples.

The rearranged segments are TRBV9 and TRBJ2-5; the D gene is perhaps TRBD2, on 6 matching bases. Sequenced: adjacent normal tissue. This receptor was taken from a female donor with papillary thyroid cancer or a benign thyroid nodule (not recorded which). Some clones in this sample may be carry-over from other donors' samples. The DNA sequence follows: TGTGCCAGCAGCCTCGGGGGACAAGAGACCCAGTACTTC. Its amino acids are CASSLGGQETQYF.